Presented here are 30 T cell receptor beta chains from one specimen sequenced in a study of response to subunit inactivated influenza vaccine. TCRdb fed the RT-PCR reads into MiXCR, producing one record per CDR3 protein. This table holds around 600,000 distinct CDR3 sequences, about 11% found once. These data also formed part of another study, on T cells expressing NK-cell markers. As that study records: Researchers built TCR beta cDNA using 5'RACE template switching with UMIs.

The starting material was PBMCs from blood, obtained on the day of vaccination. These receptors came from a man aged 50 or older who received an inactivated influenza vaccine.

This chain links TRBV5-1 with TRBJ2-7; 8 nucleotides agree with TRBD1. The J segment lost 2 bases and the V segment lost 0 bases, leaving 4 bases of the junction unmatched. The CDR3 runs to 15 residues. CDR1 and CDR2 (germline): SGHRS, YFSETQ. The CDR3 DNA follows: TGCGCCAGCAGCTTGGGGACAGGGTTAACCTACGAGCAGTACTTC. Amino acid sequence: CASSLGTGLTYEQYF.

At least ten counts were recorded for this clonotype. The CDR3 DNA reads as TGTGCCAGCAGCCCCGATCCTTGGCCGGGGAACTATGGCTACACCTTC. This translates into CASSPDPWPGNYGYTF. V usage is TRBV7-2 and J usage is TRBJ1-2; D unclear. Looked up from germline, CDR1 is SGHTA and CDR2 is FQGNSA. The CDR3 is 16 residues long. The ends were cut back, 5 bases at V and 2 bases at J, with 18 bases in the middle.

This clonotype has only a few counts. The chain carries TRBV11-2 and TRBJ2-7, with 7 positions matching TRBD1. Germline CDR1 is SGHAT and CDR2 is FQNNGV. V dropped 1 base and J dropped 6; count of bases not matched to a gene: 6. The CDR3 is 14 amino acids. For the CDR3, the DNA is TGTGCCAGCAGCTTAGGCGTGACAGGGTCCGAGCAGTACTTC. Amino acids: CASSLGVTGSEQYF.

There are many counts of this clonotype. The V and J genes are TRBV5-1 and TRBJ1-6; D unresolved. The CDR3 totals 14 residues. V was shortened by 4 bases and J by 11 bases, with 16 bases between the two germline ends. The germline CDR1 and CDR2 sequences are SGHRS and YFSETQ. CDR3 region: CASSLGSLGTPLHF. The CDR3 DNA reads TGCGCCAGCAGCCTCGGGTCCCTAGGAACACCCCTCCACTTT.

CDR3 sequence reads: CASSQDRSKLFF. In DNA, the CDR3 is TGTGCCAGCAGCCAAGATCGGAGTAAACTGTTTTTT. This sequence joins TRBV4-2 and TRBJ1-4; D uncertain. Looked up from germline, CDR1 is LGHNA and CDR2 is YNFKEQ. V gave up 0 bases and J gave up 11 bases, with 7 bases separating them. The CDR3 sequence is 12 residues long.

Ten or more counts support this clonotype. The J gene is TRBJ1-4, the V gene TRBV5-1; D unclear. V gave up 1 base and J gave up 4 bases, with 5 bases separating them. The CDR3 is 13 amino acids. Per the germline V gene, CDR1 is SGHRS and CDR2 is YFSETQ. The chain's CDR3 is CASSLRRNEKLFF. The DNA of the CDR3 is TGCGCCAGCAGCTTGCGACGTAATGAAAAACTGTTTTTT.

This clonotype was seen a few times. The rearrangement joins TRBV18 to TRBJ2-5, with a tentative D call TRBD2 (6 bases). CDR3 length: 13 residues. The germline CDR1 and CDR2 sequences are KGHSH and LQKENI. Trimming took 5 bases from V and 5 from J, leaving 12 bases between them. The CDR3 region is CASSVVTSETQYF. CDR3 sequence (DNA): TGTGCCAGCTCAGTGGTAACTAGCGAGACCCAGTACTTC.

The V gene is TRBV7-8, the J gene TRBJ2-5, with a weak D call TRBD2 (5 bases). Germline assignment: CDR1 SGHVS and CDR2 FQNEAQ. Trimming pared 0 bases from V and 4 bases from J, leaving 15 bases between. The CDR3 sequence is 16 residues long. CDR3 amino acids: CASSLAWAVEGETQYF. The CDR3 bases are TGTGCCAGCAGCTTAGCTTGGGCAGTCGAGGGAGAGACCCAGTACTTC.

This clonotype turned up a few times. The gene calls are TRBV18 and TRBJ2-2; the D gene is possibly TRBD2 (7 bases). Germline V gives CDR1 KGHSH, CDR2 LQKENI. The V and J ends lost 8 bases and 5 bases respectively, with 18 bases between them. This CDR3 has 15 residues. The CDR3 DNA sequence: TGTGCCAGCCGTTTCGGCGGGGGCCGGACCGGGGAGCTGTTTTTT. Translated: CASRFGGGRTGELFF.

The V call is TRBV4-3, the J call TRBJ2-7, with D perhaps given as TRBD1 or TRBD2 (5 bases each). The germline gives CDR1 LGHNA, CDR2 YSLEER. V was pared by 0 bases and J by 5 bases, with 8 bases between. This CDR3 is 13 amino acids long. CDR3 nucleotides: TGCGCCAGCAGCCAAGAATGGGGGAACGAGCAGTACTTC. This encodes CASSQEWGNEQYF.

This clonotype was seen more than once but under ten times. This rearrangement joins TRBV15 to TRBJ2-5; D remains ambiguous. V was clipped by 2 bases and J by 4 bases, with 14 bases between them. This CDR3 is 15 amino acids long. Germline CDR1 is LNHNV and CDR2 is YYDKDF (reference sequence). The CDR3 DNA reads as TGTGCCACCAGCAGAACTGGGTCGGGTGGAGAGACCCAGTACTTC. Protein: CATSRTGSGGETQYF.

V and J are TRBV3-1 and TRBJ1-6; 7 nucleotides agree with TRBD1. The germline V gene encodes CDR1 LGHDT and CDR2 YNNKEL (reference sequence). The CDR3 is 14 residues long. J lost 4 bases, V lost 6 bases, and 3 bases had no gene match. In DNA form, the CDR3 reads TGTGCCAGCAGTCAACAGGGGTATAATTCACCCCTCCACTTT. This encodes CASSQQGYNSPLHF.

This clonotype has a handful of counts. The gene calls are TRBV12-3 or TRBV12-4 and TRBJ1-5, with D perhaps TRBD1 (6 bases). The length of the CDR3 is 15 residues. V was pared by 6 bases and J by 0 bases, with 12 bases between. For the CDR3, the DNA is TGTGCCAGCAGGCAGGGGACCTATAGCAATCAGCCCCAGCATTTT. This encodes CASRQGTYSNQPQHF.

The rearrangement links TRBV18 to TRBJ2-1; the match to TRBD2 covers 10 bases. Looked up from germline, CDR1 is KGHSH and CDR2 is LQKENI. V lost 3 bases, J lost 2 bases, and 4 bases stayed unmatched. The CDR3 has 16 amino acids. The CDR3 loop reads CASSPSGRAPYNEQFF. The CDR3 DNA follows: TGTGCCAGCTCACCCAGCGGGAGGGCCCCCTACAATGAGCAGTTCTTC.

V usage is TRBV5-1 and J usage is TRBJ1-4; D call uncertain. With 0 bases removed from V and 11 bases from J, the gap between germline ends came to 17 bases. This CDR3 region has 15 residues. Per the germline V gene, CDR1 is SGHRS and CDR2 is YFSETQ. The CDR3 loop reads CASSLDEANFGKLFF. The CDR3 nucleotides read TGCGCCAGCAGCTTGGACGAGGCAAATTTTGGCAAACTGTTTTTT.

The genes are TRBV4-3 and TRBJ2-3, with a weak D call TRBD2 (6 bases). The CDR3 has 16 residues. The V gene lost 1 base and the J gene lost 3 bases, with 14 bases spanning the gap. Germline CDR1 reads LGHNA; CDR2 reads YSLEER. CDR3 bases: TGCGCCAGCAGCCAAGCGGGACTGCGGGGAACAGATACGCAGTATTTT. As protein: CASSQAGLRGTDTQYF.

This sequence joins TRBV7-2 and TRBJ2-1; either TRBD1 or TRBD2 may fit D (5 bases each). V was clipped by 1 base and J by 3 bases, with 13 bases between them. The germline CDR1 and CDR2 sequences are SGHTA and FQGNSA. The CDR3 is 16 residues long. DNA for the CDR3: TGTGCCAGCAGCTTAGTTGGGGGTTCTCACTACAATGAGCAGTTCTTC. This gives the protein CASSLVGGSHYNEQFF. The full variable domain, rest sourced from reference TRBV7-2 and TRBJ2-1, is GAGVSQSPSNKVTEKGKDVELRCDPISGHTALYWYRQSLGQGLEFLIYFQGNSAPDKSGLPSDRFSAERTGGSVSTLTIQRTQQEDSAVYLCASSLVGGSHYNEQFFGPGTRLTVL.

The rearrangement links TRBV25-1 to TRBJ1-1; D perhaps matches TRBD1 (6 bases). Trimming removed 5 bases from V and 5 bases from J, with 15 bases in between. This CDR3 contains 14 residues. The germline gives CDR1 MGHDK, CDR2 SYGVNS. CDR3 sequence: CASSSPGAWTEAFF. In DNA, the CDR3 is TGTGCCAGCAGTTCCCCGGGGGCATGGACTGAAGCTTTCTTT.

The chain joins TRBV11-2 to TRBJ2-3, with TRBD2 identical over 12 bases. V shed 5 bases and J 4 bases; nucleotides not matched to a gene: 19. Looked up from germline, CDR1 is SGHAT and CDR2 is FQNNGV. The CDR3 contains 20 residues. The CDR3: CASSNTGKFASGGVPDTQYF. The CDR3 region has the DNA TGTGCCAGCAGCAATACAGGGAAATTCGCTAGCGGGGGGGTGCCAGATACGCAGTATTTT.

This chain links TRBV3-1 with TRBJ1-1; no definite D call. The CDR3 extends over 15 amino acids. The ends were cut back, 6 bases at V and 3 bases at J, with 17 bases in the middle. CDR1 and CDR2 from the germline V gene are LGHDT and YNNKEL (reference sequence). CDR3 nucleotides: TGTGCCAGCAGGGACCTCGGGAGTTTTGACACTGAAGCTTTCTTT. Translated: CASRDLGSFDTEAFF.

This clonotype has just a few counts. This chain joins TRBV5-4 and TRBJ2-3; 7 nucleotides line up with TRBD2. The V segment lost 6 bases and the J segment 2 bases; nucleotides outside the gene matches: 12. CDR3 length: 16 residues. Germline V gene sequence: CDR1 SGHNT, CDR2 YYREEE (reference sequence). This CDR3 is CASNSPRGSTTDTQYF. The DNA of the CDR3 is TGTGCCAGCAACTCCCCCCGCGGGAGTACCACAGATACGCAGTATTTT.

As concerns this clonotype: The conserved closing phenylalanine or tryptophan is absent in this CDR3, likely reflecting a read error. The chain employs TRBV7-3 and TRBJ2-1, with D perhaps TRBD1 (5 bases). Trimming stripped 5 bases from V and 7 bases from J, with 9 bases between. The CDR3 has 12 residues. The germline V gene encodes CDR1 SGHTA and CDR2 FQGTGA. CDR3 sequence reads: CASSTDRNEQFY. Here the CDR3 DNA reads TGTGCCAGCAGCACAGACAGAAATGAGCAGTTCTAC.

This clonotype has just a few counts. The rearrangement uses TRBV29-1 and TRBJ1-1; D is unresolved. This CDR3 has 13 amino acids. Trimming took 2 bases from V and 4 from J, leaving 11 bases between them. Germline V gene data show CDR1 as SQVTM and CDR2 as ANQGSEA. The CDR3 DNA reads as TGCAGCGTTGAACATAATGACGGCACTGAAGCTTTCTTT. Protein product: CSVEHNDGTEAFF.

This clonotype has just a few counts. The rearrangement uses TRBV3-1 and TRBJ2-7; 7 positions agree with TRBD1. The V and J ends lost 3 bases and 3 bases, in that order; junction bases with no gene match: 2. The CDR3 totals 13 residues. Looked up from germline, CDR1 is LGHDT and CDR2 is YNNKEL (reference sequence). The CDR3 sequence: CASSQGQLYEQYF. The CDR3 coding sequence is TGTGCCAGCAGCCAGGGACAGCTCTACGAGCAGTACTTC.

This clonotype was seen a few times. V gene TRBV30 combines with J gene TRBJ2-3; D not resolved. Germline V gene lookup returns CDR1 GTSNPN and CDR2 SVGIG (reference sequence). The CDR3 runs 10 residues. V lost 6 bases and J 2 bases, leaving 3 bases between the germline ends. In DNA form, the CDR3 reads TGTGCCTGCGCCACAGATACGCAGTATTTT. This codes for CACATDTQYF.

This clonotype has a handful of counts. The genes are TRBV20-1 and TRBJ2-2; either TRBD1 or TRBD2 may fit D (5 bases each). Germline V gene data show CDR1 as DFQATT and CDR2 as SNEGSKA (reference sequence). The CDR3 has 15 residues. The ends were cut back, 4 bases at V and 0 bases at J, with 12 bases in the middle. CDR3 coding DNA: TGCAGTGCTATTGCCGGGACCCCGAACACCGGGGAGCTGTTTTTT. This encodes CSAIAGTPNTGELFF.

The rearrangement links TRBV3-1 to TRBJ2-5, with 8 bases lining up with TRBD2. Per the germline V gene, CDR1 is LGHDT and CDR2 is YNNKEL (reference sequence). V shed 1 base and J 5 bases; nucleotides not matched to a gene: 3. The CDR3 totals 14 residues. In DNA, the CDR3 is TGTGCCAGCAGCCAAGGGAGACTAGCGGAGACCCAGTACTTC. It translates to CASSQGRLAETQYF.

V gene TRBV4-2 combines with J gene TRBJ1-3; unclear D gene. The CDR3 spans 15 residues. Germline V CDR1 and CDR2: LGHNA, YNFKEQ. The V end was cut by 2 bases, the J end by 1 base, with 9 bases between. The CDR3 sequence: CASSQNTASGNTIYF. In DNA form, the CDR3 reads TGTGCCAGCAGCCAAAATACGGCTTCTGGAAACACCATATATTTT.

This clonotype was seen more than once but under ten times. The chain's CDR3 is CATSDSWRGQANEQFF. The CDR3, as DNA: TGTGCCACCAGTGATTCCTGGCGGGGTCAGGCAAATGAGCAGTTCTTC. This rearrangement joins TRBV24-1 to TRBJ2-1, with TRBD2 as a possible D gene (6 bases). The CDR3 is 16 residues long. Germline CDR1 is KGHDR and CDR2 is SFDVKD. Between the trimmed V and J ends, which lost 2 bases and 7 bases, there was a span of 17 bases.

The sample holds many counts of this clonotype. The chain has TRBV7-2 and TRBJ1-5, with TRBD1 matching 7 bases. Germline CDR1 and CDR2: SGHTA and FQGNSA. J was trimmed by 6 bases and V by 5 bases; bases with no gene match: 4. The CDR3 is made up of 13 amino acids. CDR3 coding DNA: TGTGCCAGCAGCAATGACAGGGTTCAGCCCCAGCATTTT. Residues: CASSNDRVQPQHF.